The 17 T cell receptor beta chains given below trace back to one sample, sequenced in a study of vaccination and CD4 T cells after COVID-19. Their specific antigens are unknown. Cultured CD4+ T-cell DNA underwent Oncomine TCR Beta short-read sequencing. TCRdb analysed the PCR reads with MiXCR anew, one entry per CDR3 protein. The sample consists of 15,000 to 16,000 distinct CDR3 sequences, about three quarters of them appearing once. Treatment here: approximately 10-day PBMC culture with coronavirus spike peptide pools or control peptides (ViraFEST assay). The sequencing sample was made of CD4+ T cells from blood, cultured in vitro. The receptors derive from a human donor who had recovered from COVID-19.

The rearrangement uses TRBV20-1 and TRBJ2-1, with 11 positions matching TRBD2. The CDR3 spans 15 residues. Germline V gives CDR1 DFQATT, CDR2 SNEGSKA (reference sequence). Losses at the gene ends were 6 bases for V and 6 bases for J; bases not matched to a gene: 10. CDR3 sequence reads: CSAQMGLAGGNEQFF. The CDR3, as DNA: TGCAGTGCCCAGATGGGGCTAGCGGGGGGCAATGAGCAGTTCTTC.

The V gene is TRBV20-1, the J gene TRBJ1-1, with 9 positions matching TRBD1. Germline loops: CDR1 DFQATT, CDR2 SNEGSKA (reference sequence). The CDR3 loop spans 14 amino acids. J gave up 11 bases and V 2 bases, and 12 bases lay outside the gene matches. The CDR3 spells CSARSRVGDRGAFF. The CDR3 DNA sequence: TGCAGTGCTAGATCTCGCGTGGGCGACAGGGGGGCTTTCTTT.

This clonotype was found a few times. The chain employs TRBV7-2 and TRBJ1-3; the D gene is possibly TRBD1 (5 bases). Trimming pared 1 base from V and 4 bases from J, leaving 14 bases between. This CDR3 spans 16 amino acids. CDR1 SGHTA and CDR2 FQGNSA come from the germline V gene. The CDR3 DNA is TGTGCCAGCAGCTTAGTACCAGGGACCTTGGGAAACACCATATATTTT. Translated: CASSLVPGTLGNTIYF.

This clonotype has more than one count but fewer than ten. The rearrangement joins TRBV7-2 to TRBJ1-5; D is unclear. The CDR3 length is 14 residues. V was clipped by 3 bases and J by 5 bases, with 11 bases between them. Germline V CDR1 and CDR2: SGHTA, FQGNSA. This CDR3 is CASSFTFGDQPQHF. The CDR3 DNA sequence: TGTGCCAGCAGCTTTACCTTTGGGGATCAGCCCCAGCATTTT. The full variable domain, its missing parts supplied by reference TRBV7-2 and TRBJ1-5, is GAGVSQSPSNKVTEKGKDVELRCDPISGHTALYWYRQSLGQGLEFLIYFQGNSAPDKSGLPSDRFSAERTGGSVSTLTIQRTQQEDSAVYLCASSFTFGDQPQHFGDGTRLSIL.

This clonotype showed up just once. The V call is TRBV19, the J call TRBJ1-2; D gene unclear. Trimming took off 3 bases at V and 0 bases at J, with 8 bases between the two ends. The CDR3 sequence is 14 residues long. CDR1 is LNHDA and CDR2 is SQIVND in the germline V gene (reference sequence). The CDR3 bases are TGTGCCAGTAGTATCATTGGAACTAACTATGGCTACACCTTC. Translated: CASSIIGTNYGYTF.

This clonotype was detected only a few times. The CDR3 sequence is CASGTGTSGTGELFF. CDR3 nucleotides: TGTGCCAGCGGAACCGGGACTAGCGGCACCGGGGAGCTGTTTTTT. The chain recombines TRBV6-1 with TRBJ2-2; 11 bases match TRBD2. With V trimmed by 8 bases and J by 4 bases, 6 bases remained unmatched. Germline V gene lookup returns CDR1 MNHNS and CDR2 SASEGT. The CDR3 is 15 residues long.

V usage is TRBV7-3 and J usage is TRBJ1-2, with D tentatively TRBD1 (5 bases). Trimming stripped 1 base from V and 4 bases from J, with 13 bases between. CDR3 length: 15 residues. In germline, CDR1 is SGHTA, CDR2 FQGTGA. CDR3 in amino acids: CASSLMPGRGYGYTF. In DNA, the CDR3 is TGTGCCAGCAGCTTAATGCCAGGGAGGGGCTATGGCTACACCTTC.

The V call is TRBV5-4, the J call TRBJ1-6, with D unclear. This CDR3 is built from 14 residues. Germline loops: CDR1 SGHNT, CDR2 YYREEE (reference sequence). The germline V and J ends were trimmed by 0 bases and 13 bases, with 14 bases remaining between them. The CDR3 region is CASSLDVTGVPLHF. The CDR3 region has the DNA TGTGCCAGCAGCTTGGATGTGACTGGAGTTCCCCTCCACTTT.

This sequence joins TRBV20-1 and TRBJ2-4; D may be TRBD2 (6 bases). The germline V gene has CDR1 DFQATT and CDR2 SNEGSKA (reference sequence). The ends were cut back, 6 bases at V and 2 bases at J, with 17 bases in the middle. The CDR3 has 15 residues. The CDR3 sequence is CSAQGREKTKNIQYF. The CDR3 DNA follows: TGCAGTGCCCAGGGACGGGAGAAAACCAAAAACATTCAGTACTTC.

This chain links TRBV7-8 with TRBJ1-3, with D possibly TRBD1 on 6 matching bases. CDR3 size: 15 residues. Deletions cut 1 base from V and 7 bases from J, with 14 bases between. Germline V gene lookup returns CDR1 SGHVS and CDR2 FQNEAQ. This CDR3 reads CASSLVIAGVNTIYF. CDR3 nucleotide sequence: TGTGCCAGCAGCTTAGTGATTGCAGGGGTGAACACCATATATTTT.

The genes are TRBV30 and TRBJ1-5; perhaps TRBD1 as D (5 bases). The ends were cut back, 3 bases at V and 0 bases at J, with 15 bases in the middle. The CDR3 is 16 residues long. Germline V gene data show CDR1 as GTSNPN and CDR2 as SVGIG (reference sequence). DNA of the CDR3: TGTGCCTGGAGAGAACTCACAGGTGATAGCAATCAGCCCCAGCATTTT. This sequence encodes CAWRELTGDSNQPQHF.

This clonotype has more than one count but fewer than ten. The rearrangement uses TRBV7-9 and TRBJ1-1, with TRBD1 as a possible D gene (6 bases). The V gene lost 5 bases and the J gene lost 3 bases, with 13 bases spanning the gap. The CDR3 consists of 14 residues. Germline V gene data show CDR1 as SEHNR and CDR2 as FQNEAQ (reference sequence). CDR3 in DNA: TGTGCCAGCAGCCCCACAGGGTTCGACACTGAAGCTTTCTTT. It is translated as CASSPTGFDTEAFF.

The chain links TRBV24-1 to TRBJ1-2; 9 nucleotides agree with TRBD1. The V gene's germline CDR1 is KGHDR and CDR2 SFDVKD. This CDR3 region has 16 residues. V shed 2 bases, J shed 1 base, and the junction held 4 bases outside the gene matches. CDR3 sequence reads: CATSDYGTGSNYGYTF. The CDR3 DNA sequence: TGTGCCACCAGTGATTACGGGACAGGGAGTAACTATGGCTACACCTTC.

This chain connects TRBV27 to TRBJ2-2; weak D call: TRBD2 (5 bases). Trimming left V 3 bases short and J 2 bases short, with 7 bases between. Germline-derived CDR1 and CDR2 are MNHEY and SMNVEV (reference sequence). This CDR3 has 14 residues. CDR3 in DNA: TGTGCCAGCAGTTTTAGCGCCAACACCGGGGAGCTGTTTTTT. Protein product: CASSFSANTGELFF.

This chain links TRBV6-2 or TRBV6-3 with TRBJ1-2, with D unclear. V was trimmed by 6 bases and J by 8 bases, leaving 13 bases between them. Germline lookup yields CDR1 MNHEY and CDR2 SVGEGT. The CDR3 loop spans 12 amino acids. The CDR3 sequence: CASRPASRGYTF. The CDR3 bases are TGTGCCAGCAGACCCGCGAGCAGGGGCTACACCTTC.

The CDR3 DNA is TGTGCCAGCAGTTCAGGGGGGATTAGTTCTGGAAACACCATATATTTT. Its translation is CASSSGGISSGNTIYF. The rearrangement joins TRBV28 to TRBJ1-3; 7 nucleotides align to TRBD1. The CDR3 has 16 amino acids. V trimming: 4 bases; J trimming: 1 base; junction bases outside the gene matches: 7. Germline assignment: CDR1 MDHEN and CDR2 SYDVKM.

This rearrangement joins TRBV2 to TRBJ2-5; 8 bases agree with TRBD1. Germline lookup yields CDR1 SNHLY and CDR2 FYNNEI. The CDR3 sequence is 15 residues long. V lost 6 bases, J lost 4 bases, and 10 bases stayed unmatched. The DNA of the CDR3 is TGTGCCAGCAGAAAACAGGGGGTGAAGGGAGAGACCCAGTACTTC. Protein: CASRKQGVKGETQYF. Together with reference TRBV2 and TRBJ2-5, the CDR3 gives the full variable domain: EPEVTQTPSHQVTQMGQEVILRCVPISNHLYFYWYRQILGQKVEFLVSFYNNEISEKSEIFDDQFSVERPDGSNFTLKIRSTKLEDSAMYFCASRKQGVKGETQYFGPGTRLLVL.